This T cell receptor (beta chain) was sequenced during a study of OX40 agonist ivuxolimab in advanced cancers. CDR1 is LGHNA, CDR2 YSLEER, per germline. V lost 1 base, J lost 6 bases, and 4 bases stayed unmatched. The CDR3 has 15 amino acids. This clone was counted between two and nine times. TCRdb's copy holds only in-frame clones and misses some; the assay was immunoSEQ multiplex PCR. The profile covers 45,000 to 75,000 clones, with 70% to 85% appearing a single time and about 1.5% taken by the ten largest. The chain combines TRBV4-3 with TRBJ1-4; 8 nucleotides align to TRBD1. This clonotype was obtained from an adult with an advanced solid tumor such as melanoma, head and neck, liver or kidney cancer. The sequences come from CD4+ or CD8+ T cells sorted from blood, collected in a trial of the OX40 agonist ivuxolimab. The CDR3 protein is CASSQAPTGDEKLFF. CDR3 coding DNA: TGCGCCAGCAGCCAAGCCCCGACAGGGGATGAAAAACTGTTTTTT.